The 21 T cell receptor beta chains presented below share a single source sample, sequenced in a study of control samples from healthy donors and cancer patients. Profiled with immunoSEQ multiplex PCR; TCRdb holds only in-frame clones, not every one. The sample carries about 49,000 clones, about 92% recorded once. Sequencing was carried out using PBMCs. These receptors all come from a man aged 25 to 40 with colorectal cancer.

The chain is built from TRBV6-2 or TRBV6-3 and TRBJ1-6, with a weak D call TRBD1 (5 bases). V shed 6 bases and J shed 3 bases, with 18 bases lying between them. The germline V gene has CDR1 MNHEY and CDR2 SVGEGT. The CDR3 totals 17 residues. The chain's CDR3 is CASSPQGDQNYNSPLHF. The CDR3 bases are TGTGCCAGCAGCCCCCAGGGTGACCAGAACTATAATTCACCCCTCCACTTT.

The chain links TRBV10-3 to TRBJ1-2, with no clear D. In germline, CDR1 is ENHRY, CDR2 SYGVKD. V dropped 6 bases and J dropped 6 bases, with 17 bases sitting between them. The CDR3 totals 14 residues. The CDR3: CAISAPDPADGYTF. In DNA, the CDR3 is TGTGCCATCAGCGCCCCGGATCCGGCGGATGGCTACACCTTC.

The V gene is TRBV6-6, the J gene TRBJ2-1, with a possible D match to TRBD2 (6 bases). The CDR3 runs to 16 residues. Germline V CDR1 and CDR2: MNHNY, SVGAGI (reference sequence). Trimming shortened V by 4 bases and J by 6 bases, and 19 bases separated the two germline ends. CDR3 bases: TGTGCCAGCAGTTCCCCCGGAGGGGTAGTCAGCAATGAGCAGTTCTTC. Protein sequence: CASSSPGGVVSNEQFF.

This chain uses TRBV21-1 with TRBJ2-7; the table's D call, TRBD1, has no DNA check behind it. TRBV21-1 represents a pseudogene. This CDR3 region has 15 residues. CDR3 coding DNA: TGTGCCAGCAGCCTCCCGACAGGACTTTCCTACGAGCAGTACTTC. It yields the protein CASSLPTGLSYEQYF.

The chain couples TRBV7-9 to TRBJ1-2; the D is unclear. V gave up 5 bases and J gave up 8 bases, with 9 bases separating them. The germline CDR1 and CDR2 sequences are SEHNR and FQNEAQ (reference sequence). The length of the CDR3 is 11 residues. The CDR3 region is CASSRSSGYTF. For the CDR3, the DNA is TGTGCCAGCAGCCGTAGTAGCGGCTACACCTTC.

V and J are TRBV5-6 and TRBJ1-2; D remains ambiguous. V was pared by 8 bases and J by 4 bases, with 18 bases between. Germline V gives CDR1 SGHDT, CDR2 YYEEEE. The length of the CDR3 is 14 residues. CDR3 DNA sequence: TGTGCCAGTGGGGTCCAAGGATTGAGCTATGGCTACACCTTC. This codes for CASGVQGLSYGYTF.

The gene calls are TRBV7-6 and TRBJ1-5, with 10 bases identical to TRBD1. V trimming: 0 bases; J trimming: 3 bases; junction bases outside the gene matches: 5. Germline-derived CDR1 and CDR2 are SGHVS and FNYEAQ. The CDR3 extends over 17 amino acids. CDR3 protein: CASSLAGTGENNQPQHF. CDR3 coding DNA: TGTGCCAGCAGCTTAGCTGGGACAGGGGAAAACAATCAGCCCCAGCATTTT.

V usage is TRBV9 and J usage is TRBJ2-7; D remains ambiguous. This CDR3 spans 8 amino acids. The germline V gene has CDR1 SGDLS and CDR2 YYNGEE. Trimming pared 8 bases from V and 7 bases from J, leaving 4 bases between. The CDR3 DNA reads TGTGCCAGTAAAGAGCAGTACGTC. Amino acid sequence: CASKEQYV.

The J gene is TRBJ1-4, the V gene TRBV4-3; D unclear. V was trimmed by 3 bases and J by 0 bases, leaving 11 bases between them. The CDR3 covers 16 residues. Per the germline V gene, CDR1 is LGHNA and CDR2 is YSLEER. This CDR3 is CASSQTSSATNEKLFF. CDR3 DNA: TGCGCCAGCAGCCAGACCTCGTCTGCAACTAATGAAAAACTGTTTTTT.

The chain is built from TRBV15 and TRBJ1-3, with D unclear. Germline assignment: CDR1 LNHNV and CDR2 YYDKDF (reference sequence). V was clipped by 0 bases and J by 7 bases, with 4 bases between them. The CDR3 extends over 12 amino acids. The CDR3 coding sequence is TGTGCCACCAGCAGAGATTGGAACACCATATATTTT. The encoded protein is CATSRDWNTIYF.

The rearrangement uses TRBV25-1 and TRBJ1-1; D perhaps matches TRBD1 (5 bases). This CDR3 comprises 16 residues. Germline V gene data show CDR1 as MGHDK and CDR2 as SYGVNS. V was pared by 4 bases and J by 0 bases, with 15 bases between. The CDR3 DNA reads TGTGCCAGCAGTGGAAGCACGGGACTCATGAACACTGAAGCTTTCTTT. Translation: CASSGSTGLMNTEAFF.

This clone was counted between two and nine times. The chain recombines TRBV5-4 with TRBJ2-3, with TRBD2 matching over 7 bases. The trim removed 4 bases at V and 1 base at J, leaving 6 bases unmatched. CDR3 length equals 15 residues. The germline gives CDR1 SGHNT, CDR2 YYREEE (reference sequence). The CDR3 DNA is TGTGCCAGCAGCCCGGTGGGAGGGGGCACAGATACGCAGTATTTT. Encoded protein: CASSPVGGGTDTQYF. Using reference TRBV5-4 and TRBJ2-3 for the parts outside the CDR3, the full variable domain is ETGVTQSPTHLIKTRGQQVTLRCSSQSGHNTVSWYQQALGQGPQFIFQYYREEENGRGNFPPRFSGLQFPNYSSELNVNALELDDSALYLCASSPVGGGTDTQYFGPGTRLTVL.

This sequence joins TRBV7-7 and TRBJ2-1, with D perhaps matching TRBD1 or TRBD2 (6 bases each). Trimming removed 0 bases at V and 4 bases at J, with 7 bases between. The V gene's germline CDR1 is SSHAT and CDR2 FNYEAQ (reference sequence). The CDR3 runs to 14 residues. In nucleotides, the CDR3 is TGTGCCAGCAGCTTAGCAGGGGGGTACAATGAGCAGTTCTTC. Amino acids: CASSLAGGYNEQFF.

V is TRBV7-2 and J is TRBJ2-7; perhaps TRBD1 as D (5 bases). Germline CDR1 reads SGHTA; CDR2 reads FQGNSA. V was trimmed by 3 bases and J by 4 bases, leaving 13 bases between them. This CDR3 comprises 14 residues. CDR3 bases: TGTGCCAGCAGCTTCTACCTTCAGGGTTACGAGCAGTACTTC. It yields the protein CASSFYLQGYEQYF.

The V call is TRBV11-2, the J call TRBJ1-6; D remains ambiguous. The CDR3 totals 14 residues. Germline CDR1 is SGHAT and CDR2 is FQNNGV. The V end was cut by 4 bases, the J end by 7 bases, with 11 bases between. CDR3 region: CASSSTESNSPLHF. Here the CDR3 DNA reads TGTGCCAGCAGCTCAACAGAGTCCAATTCACCCCTCCACTTT.

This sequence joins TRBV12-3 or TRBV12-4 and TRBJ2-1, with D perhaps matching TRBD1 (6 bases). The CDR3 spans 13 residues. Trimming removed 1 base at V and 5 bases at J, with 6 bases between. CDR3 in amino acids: CASSLGTDNEQFF. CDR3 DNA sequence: TGTGCCAGCAGTTTAGGGACAGACAATGAGCAGTTCTTC.

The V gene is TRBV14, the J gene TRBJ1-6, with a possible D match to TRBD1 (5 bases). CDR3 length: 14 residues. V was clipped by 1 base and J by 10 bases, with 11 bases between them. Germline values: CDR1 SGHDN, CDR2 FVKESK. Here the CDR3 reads CASSQGWGNSPLHF. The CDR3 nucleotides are TGTGCCAGCAGCCAAGGGTGGGGGAACTCACCCCTCCACTTT.

For the CDR3, the DNA is TGTGCCAGCAGTTACCCACAGGGGGGCAATCAGCCCCAGCATTTT. Amino acids: CASSYPQGGNQPQHF. The genes are TRBV6-2 or TRBV6-3 and TRBJ1-5, with 8 nucleotides matching TRBD1. The CDR3 has 15 residues. Germline assignment: CDR1 MNHEY and CDR2 SVGEGT. After removal of 2 bases from V and 2 bases from J, the junction contained 2 bases not matched to a gene.

The CDR3 here is CASSLTPRGEPQHF. CDR3 sequence (DNA): TGTGCCAGCTCACTGACCCCCCGGGGCGAGCCCCAGCATTTT. The gene calls are TRBV18 and TRBJ1-5, with TRBD1 as a possible D gene (5 bases). This CDR3 comprises 14 residues. The germline gives CDR1 KGHSH, CDR2 LQKENI. V dropped 4 bases and J dropped 8 bases, with 15 bases sitting between them. The entire variable domain, with the rest obtained from reference TRBV18 and TRBJ1-5, is as follows: NAGVMQNPRHLVRRRGQEARLRCSPMKGHSHVYWYRQLPEEGLKFMVYLQKENIIDESGMPKERFSAEFPKEGPSILRIQQVVRGDSAAYFCASSLTPRGEPQHFGDGTRLSIL.

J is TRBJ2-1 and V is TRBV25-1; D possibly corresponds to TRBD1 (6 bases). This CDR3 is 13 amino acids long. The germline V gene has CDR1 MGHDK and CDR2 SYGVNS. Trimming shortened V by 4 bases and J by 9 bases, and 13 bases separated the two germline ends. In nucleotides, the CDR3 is TGTGCCAGCAGTGGCCGACAGGACAGTGAGCAGTTCTTC. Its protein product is CASSGRQDSEQFF.

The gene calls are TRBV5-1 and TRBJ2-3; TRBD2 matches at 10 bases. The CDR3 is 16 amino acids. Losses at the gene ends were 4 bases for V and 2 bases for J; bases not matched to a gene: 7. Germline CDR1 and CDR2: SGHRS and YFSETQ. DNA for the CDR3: TGCGCCAGCAGCAGTTCCAGCGGGGGGGTCACAGATACGCAGTATTTT. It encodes CASSSSSGGVTDTQYF.